The 16 T cell receptor beta chains below were found in one sample sequenced in a study of OX40 agonist ivuxolimab in advanced cancers. Clones were read by immunoSEQ multiplex PCR, and TCRdb kept only the in-frame ones, dropping some. The table shows around 76,000 clones, with approximately 85% occurring only once. This material consisted of CD4+ or CD8+ T cells sorted from blood, taken in a trial of the OX40 agonist ivuxolimab. Receptors were obtained from an adult with an advanced solid tumor such as melanoma, head and neck, liver or kidney cancer.

The rearrangement uses TRBV30 and TRBJ1-2; TRBD1 is a possible D gene (5 bases). CDR1 GTSNPN and CDR2 SVGIG come from the germline V gene (reference sequence). Trimming stripped 7 bases from V and 6 bases from J, with 18 bases between. The length of the CDR3 is 13 residues. This chain's CDR3 is CALALNGGNGYTF. CDR3 coding DNA: TGTGCCTTAGCGCTTAACGGGGGAAATGGCTACACCTTC.

J is TRBJ2-7 and V is TRBV13; D is ambiguous. Germline loops: CDR1 PRHDT, CDR2 FYEKMQ (reference sequence). The CDR3 has 14 amino acids. Trimming removed 2 bases from V and 4 bases from J, with 12 bases in between. The CDR3 DNA is TGTGCCAGCAGCTTACCCGGTGGATCGTACGAGCAGTACTTC. Translated, it gives CASSLPGGSYEQYF.

The chain carries TRBV5-1 and TRBJ2-3, with 8 bases that match TRBD2. CDR3 length: 15 amino acids. With V trimmed by 3 bases and J by 2 bases, 5 bases remained unmatched. Looked up from germline, CDR1 is SGHRS and CDR2 is YFSETQ. CDR3 loop: CASSSRGGPTDTQYF. As DNA, the CDR3 is TGCGCCAGCAGCTCACGCGGGGGGCCCACAGATACGCAGTATTTT.

The chain carries TRBV6-1 and TRBJ2-7; maybe TRBD1 (6 bases). Trimming took 3 bases from V and 3 from J, leaving 9 bases between them. Looked up from germline, CDR1 is MNHNS and CDR2 is SASEGT. CDR3 size: 13 residues. This CDR3 reads CASSDGTFYEQYF. CDR3 DNA: TGTGCCAGCAGTGACGGGACATTCTACGAGCAGTACTTC.

V and J are TRBV4-2 and TRBJ1-4, with unresolved D. V was cut by 3 bases and J by 3 bases, with 11 bases left in between. Looked up from germline, CDR1 is LGHNA and CDR2 is YNFKEQ. This CDR3 has 15 amino acids. CDR3 coding DNA: TGTGCCAGCAGCCAGCCCGGGCGGTCTAATGAAAAACTGTTTTTT. Protein: CASSQPGRSNEKLFF.

V usage is TRBV5-5 and J usage is TRBJ2-3, with 7 bases fitting TRBD2. V lost 6 bases and J lost 0; bases outside the gene matches: 4. The CDR3 is made up of 14 amino acids. CDR1 is SGHKS and CDR2 is YYEKEE in the germline V gene (reference sequence). The CDR3 loop reads CASNSAGSTDTQYF. The CDR3 DNA is TGTGCCAGCAACTCAGCGGGGAGCACAGATACGCAGTATTTT.

V usage is TRBV11-2 and J usage is TRBJ1-2, with D possibly matching TRBD1 (5 bases). Deletions cut 0 bases from V and 4 bases from J, with 9 bases between. The CDR3 consists of 14 residues. Germline assignment: CDR1 SGHAT and CDR2 FQNNGV. The CDR3: CASSLEAGPYGYTF. In DNA form, the CDR3 reads TGTGCCAGCAGCTTAGAGGCAGGGCCCTATGGCTACACCTTC.

This clone has just a few counts. V and J are TRBV7-8 and TRBJ1-1; no definite D call. Trimming stripped 7 bases from V and 4 bases from J, with 13 bases between. This CDR3 is built from 13 residues. CDR1 SGHVS and CDR2 FQNEAQ come from the germline V gene. CDR3 loop: CASTQFAGTEAFF. CDR3 bases: TGTGCCAGCACCCAGTTTGCGGGCACTGAAGCTTTCTTT.

V usage is TRBV9 and J usage is TRBJ1-2, with D uncertain. This CDR3 has 16 residues. The germline V and J ends were trimmed by 0 bases and 7 bases, with 19 bases remaining between them. Per germline, CDR1 SGDLS and CDR2 YYNGEE. CDR3 sequence: CASSVEVTGMGSGYTF. The CDR3 region has the DNA TGTGCCAGCAGCGTAGAGGTCACCGGTATGGGTAGTGGCTACACCTTC. Together with reference TRBV9 and TRBJ1-2, the CDR3 gives the full variable domain: DSGVTQTPKHLITATGQRVTLRCSPRSGDLSVYWYQQSLDQGLQFLIQYYNGEERAKGNILERFSAQQFPDLHSELNLSSLELGDSALYFCASSVEVTGMGSGYTFGSGTRLTVV.

The V and J genes are TRBV4-2 and TRBJ1-2; TRBD1 matches at 7 bases. CDR3 size: 14 residues. CDR1 is LGHNA and CDR2 is YNFKEQ in the germline V gene. The V and J ends lost 3 bases and 7 bases, in that order; junction bases with no gene match: 8. This CDR3 reads CASSQPDREGGYTF. The CDR3 DNA reads as TGTGCCAGCAGCCAGCCCGACAGGGAGGGTGGCTACACCTTC.

The chain joins TRBV5-1 to TRBJ2-3; 10 bases match TRBD2. Germline CDR1 and CDR2: SGHRS and YFSETQ. The CDR3 loop spans 16 amino acids. V lost 4 bases to trimming and J lost 4 bases; unmatched junction nucleotides: 9. As DNA, the CDR3 is TGCGCCAGCAGCCCAGCCGGGACTAGCGTGCCAGATACGCAGTATTTT. Its translation: CASSPAGTSVPDTQYF.

The J gene is TRBJ1-4, the V gene TRBV5-1, with TRBD1 matching 9 bases. CDR3 length: 15 residues. The V gene's germline CDR1 is SGHRS and CDR2 YFSETQ. J gave up 8 bases and V 7 bases, and 12 bases lay outside the gene matches. The CDR3 sequence is CASAPTGQGVEKLFF. The DNA for the CDR3 is TGCGCCAGCGCCCCGACGGGACAGGGAGTGGAAAAACTGTTTTTT.

The rearrangement links TRBV6-5 to TRBJ2-7, with a possible D match to TRBD2 (5 bases). The CDR3 contains 15 residues. Trimming took off 1 base at V and 6 bases at J, with 16 bases between the two ends. Germline V lookup: CDR1 MNHEY, CDR2 SVGAGI. CDR3 DNA: TGTGCCAGCAGTTACTTCAGAGGGTTGGCAAGCGAGCAGTACTTC. Protein product: CASSYFRGLASEQYF.

As to this clone: At the DNA level, this CDR3 is encoded by other sequences in the same sample as well. This chain joins TRBV7-2 and TRBJ1-1, with TRBD1 matching over 9 bases. J was trimmed by 5 bases and V by 9 bases; bases with no gene match: 16. The CDR3 length is 16 residues. Germline CDR1 reads SGHTA; CDR2 reads FQGNSA. The CDR3 DNA reads as TGTGCCAGTAGCCCCCGGGACAGGGATCGTTGGACTGAAGCTTTCTTT. This encodes CASSPRDRDRWTEAFF.

This sequence joins TRBV7-2 and TRBJ1-2; D may be TRBD1 (6 bases). This CDR3 is built from 15 residues. V was shortened by 5 bases and J by 5 bases, with 18 bases between the two germline ends. Germline V gives CDR1 SGHTA, CDR2 FQGNSA. CDR3 loop: CASSPQEDRAYGYTF. The CDR3 nucleotides are TGTGCCAGCAGCCCGCAGGAGGACAGAGCTTATGGCTACACCTTC.

This chain uses TRBV30 with TRBJ1-1, with a possible D match to TRBD1 (5 bases). The V end lost 5 bases, the J end lost 5 bases, and 21 bases lay between the germline ends. This CDR3 is 15 amino acids long. Germline CDR1 is GTSNPN and CDR2 is SVGIG (reference sequence). CDR3 sequence: CAWGPGLIAGTEAFF. The CDR3 DNA reads TGTGCCTGGGGCCCCGGCCTTATCGCAGGGACTGAAGCTTTCTTT.